This T cell receptor beta chain was sequenced in a study of blood T cell repertoires in COVID-19. In Seattle, patients joined the study during active infection and were tracked longitudinally. Authors' analysis steps: How many nucleated cells were present was estimated from reference gene primer amplification. Produced via immunoSEQ multiplex PCR; TCRdb's table is partial and in-frame only. V and J calls and clone size come straight from that table; D and trimming were deduced from the DNA. The sample lists about 88,000 clones, around nine tenths occurring once. Trimming took 4 bases from V and 5 from J; bases not matched to a gene: 4. Germline assignment: CDR1 WNHNN and CDR2 SYGVQD (reference sequence). The CDR3 length is 13 residues.

The specimen was peripheral blood. The receptor was isolated from a woman aged 55 to 70 with COVID-19, enrolled during active disease. V and J are TRBV10-1 and TRBJ2-7; 8 bases are shared with TRBD1. CDR3 in DNA: TGCGCCAGCAGTGCGAAACAGGGGGACGAGCAGTACTTC. Translating gives CASSAKQGDEQYF.